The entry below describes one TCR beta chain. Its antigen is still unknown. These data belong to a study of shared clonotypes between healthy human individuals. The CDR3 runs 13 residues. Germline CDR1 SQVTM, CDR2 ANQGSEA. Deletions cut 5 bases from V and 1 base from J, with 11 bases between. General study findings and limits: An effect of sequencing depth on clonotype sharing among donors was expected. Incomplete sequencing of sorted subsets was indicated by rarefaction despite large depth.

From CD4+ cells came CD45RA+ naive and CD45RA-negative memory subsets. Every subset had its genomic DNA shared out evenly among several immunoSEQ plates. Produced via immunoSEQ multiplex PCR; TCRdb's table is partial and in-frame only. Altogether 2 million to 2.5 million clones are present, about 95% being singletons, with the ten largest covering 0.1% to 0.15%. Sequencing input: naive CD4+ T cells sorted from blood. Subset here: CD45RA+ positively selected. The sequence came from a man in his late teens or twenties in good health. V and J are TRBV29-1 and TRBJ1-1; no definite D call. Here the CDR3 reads CSVSPDQNTEAFF. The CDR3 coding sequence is TGCAGCGTTTCGCCAGACCAGAACACTGAAGCTTTCTTT.